Detailed here is one TCR beta chain. This CDR3 spans 13 amino acids. Trimming stripped 3 bases from V and 12 bases from J, with 16 bases between. CDR1 is MNHEY, CDR2 SMNVEV, per germline (reference sequence). Sequencing of TCR-alpha and TCR-beta chains was unpaired. Only in-frame clones appear in the TCRdb table, and some are missing; sequencing was by immunoSEQ multiplex PCR. The sample has more than 45,000 clones; 88% are singletons. Cells were sorted from thawed PBMC rested overnight and stained with GMM-loaded CD1B tetramer, viability dye and anti-CD3. The CD1B tetramers carried C32 glucose monomycolate purified from Rhodococcus equi. These data originate in a study of T cells in tuberculosis. Whole-study context: The T cells targeted glucose monomycolate, a mycobacterial lipid, via CD1B.

Study results and caveats: Low-affinity CD1B-GMM tetramer-binding T cells may have been missed.

This clonotype was sampled from an adult woman with latent tuberculosis. This chain links TRBV27 with TRBJ2-3; D is possibly TRBD2 (5 bases). Sequenced sample: CD1b-GMM tetramer-negative cells sorted from PBMCs. CDR3 nucleotides: TGTGCCAGCAGTTTGCAACACCCCCGGGGACAGTATTTT. It specifies CASSLQHPRGQYF.